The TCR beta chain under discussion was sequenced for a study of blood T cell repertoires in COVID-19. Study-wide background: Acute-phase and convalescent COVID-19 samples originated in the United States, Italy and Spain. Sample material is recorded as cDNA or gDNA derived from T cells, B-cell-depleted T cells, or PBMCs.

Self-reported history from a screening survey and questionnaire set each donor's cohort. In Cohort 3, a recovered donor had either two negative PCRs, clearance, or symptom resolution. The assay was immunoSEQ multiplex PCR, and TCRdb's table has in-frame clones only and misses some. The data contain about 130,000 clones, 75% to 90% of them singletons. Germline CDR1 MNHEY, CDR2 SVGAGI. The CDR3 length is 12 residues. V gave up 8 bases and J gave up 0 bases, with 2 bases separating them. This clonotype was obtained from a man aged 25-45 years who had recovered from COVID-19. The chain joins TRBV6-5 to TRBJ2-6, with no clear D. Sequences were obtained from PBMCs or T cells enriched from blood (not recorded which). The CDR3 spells CASLSGANVLTF. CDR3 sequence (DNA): TGTGCCAGCCTCTCTGGGGCCAACGTCCTGACTTTC.